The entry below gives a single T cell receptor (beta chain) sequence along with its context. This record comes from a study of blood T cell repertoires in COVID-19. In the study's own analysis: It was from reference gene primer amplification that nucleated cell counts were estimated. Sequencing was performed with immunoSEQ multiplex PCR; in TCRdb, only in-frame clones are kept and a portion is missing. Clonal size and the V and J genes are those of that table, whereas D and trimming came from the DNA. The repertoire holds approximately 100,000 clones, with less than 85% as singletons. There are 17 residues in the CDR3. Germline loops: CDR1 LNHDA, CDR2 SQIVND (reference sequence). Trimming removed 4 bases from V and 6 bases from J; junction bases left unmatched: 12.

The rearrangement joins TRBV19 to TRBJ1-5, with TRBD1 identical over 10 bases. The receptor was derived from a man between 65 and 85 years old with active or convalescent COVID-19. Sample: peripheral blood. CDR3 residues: CASSKTQDRGVGQPQHF. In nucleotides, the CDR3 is TGTGCCAGTAGTAAGACCCAGGACAGGGGGGTCGGTCAGCCCCAGCATTTT.